This T cell receptor (beta chain) was profiled in a study of graft-versus-host responses after intestinal transplantation. Study summary: Each recipient received a multivisceral, liver-intestinal, or isolated intestinal graft. The study gave all recipients anti-thymocyte globulin induction, then tacrolimus and steroids for about 3 years. Findings and caveats of the study: Peak circulating GvH clone levels tracked with early post-transplant HvG declines. Across patients carrying graft-donor T cell macrochimerism, allografts held high graft-versus-host to host-versus-graft clonal ratios.

V was cut by 9 bases and J by 5 bases, with 10 bases left in between. This CDR3 has 11 amino acids. Per the germline V gene, CDR1 is MNHNS and CDR2 is SASEGT. Of note for this clone: The antigen is unknown.

Sequenced by immunoSEQ multiplex PCR; TCRdb stores in-frame clones only, minus some. The data show some 40,000 clones, about 89% seen once. The material sequenced was PBMCs, taken almost 320 days after intestinal transplant. This TCR was sampled from a human patient who received an intestinal transplant, so some T cells may come from the graft donor. The gene calls are TRBV6-1 and TRBJ1-1; possible D gene TRBD1, 5 bases. CDR3 loop: CASGGETEAFF. DNA of the CDR3: TGTGCCAGTGGGGGGGAGACTGAAGCTTTCTTT.